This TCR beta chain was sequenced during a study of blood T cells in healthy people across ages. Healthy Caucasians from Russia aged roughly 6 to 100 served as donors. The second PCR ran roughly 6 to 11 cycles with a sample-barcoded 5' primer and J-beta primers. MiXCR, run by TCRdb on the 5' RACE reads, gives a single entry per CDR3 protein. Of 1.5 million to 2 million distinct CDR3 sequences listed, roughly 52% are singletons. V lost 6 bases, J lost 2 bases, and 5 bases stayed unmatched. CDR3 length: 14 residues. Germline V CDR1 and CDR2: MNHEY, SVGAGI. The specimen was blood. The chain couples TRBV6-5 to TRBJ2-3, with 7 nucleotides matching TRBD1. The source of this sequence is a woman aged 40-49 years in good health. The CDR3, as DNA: TGTGCCAGCAGAGAGGGACAGTCCACAGATACGCAGTATTTT. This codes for CASREGQSTDTQYF.